Detailed here is one T cell receptor (beta chain). Antigen specificity is unknown. The data were obtained in a study of T cells in localized non-small cell lung cancer. The study, taken as a whole, reports: Overall survival was longer when the density of T cells in the blood was higher. Uninvolved adjacent lung had higher T cell clonality than tumor and all other tissues.

The protocol was immunoSEQ multiplex PCR, while the TCRdb copy is restricted to in-frame clones and leaves out a portion. The top ten clones hold nearly 7% of a sample with 25,000 or so clones, around 90% of them seen once. Germline loops: CDR1 SGHNT, CDR2 YENEEA. With V trimmed by 3 bases and J by 0 bases, 3 bases remained unmatched. The CDR3 has 15 residues. This chain joins TRBV11-3 and TRBJ2-7, with 9 nucleotides matching TRBD1. Specimen: peripheral blood, collected before any cancer treatment. The sequence was obtained from an older male donor with stage I lung adenocarcinoma. CDR3 amino acids: CASSFGQGSSYEQYF. DNA of the CDR3: TGTGCCAGCAGCTTTGGACAGGGGTCCTCCTACGAGCAGTACTTC.